This T cell receptor beta chain appears in the sequencing data of a study of early T cells in non-severe SARS-CoV-2 infection. Study observations and caveats: Clonotype matching in VDJdb favored anti-spike CD8 responses and did not capture private and CD4 specificities.

The germline V gene has CDR1 GTSNPN and CDR2 SVGIG (reference sequence). This CDR3 is 15 amino acids long. The ends were cut back, 4 bases at V and 1 base at J, with 13 bases in the middle. This clonotype was seen repeatedly, ten times or more. The antigen is unknown. TCRdb re-called the 5' RACE reads with MiXCR, one entry per CDR3 protein. The table includes under 35,000 distinct CDR3 sequences, 2.5% to 3.5% detected once. This clonotype originated in an adult who was a healthcare worker with PCR-confirmed SARS-CoV-2 infection or an uninfected control (not recorded which). Material: whole blood. The V call is TRBV30, the J call TRBJ2-2; D unresolved. The CDR3 is CAWNGQDMNTGELFF. CDR3 coding DNA: TGTGCCTGGAACGGGCAGGATATGAACACCGGGGAGCTGTTTTTT.